This T cell receptor beta chain was observed in a study of blood T cell repertoires in COVID-19. Whole-study context: The analysed material was cDNA or gDNA that came from T cells, B-cell-depleted T cells, or PBMCs.

This CDR3 contains 20 residues. Data came from immunoSEQ multiplex PCR; TCRdb stores just in-frame clones and leaves some out. In the table there are 200,000 or so clones, over 70% of which are singletons. The sequenced sample was PBMCs or T cells enriched from blood (not recorded which). This clonotype was obtained from a woman between 25 and 40 years old who had been exposed to COVID-19. This rearrangement joins TRBV21-1 to TRBJ1-5; the table's D call, TRBD1, was not checked against the DNA. TRBV21-1 is a pseudogene locus. CDR3 protein: CASSLLSAGTGGRGNQPQHF. Here the CDR3 DNA reads TGTGCCAGCAGCCTTCTCTCTGCCGGGACAGGGGGAAGAGGCAATCAGCCCCAGCATTTT.